A few counts support the clone carrying this T cell receptor beta chain. TCR beta VDJ and CDR3 were profiled, and genomic DNA was the template. TCRdb used MiXCR to reprocess the reads, holding one entry per CDR3 protein. This sample has under 350,000 distinct CDR3 sequences, with approximately 58% found just once. This sample was taken from a study of CD8+CD57+ T cells in acquired aplastic anemia. Germline V gene lookup returns CDR1 LNHNV and CDR2 YYDKDF (reference sequence). CDR3 length: 16 amino acids. The V gene lost 4 bases and the J gene lost 0 bases, with 15 bases spanning the gap. Patients chosen for sequencing had CD8+CD57+ cells that had expanded, as shown by flow cytometry.

Sequencing was carried out using sorted CD4+, CD8+, or CD8+CD57+ T cells (not recorded which) from PBMCs. The V call is TRBV15, the J call TRBJ1-1; D uncertain. This clonotype was obtained from a human donor with aplastic anemia. The CDR3 region is CATSKEGGTMNTEAFF. The CDR3 DNA reads as TGTGCCACCAGCAAGGAGGGAGGAACCATGAACACTGAAGCTTTCTTT.